Sequencing of this T cell receptor (beta chain) was carried out in a study of CXCR3-negative and CXCR3-positive naive CD8 T cells (dated by TCRdb to the late 2010s). Some background on the complete study: In total, roughly 150 million TRB reads were obtained, or roughly 1.5 +/- 0.3 million reads per library. Diversity and physicochemical repertoire analyses covered 10 to 11 donors pooled from two independent experiments. TRBV-TRBJ cluster analysis included naive subsets from about five donors and memory cells from 3 donors. The study at large found these results: TRBV-TRBJ usage was similar between naive CXCR3-negative and CXCR3-positive cells from the same donor, while memory cells showed distinct patterns. Both naive subsets had comparably high repertoire diversity, while memory CD8+ T cells had much lower repertoire diversity. Because surface CD5, which is linked to self-reactivity in mice, was comparable between the naive subsets, TCR interaction strength was also inferred from the physicochemical properties of TRB CDR3s. Compared with CXCR3-negative naive cells, CXCR3-positive naive cells had TRB CDR3s with higher hydrophobicity (lower Kidera factor 4), lower energy, and higher strength and volume indices. Freshly isolated PBMCs were used for most assays because CXCR3 expression partially decreased after cryopreservation.

The germline V gene (reference sequence) gives CDR1 as DFQATT and CDR2 as SNEGSKA. The CDR3 covers 13 residues, taking in both the cysteine and the phenylalanine. The record lacks a DNA sequence. For each CD8+ T cell subset, flow sorting was done in triplicate, and 300,000 to 350,000 cells per subset went directly into RLT lysis buffer. Naive CD8+ T cells were defined stringently as CD45RO-CCR7+CD27+CD95- to exclude memory contaminants. Peripheral blood mononuclear cells were isolated from buffy coats using standard density gradient centrifugation. Naive CXCR3-negative and CXCR3-positive CD8+ T cells were flow-sorted on a FACSAria III. Total RNA was extracted from sorted cells using an RNeasy Mini Kit. The sequencer listed for this sample is NextSeq 550. The Human TCR Profiling Kit (MiLaboratory) was used to prepare UMI-labeled 5' RACE TRB cDNA libraries. The full amount of extracted RNA was used for cDNA synthesis, and the full amount of resulting cDNA was used for PCR amplification. Libraries were prepared in parallel using an identical number of PCR cycles. The paper's processing steps were these. About 53,000 +/- 9,400 unique UMI-labeled TRB cDNA molecules per library were extracted with MIGEC and MiXCR, with at least two reads per UMI required. On average, each library contained approximately 40,000 +/- 10,000 functional in-frame TRB CDR3 nucleotide clonotypes without stop codons. Diversity metrics, including normalized Shannon-Wiener and Chao1, were computed in VDJtools after downsampling to 5000 UMI-labeled TRB molecules per sample. VDJtools was used to calculate clonotype-size-weighted physicochemical properties of the central five CDR3 residues, namely interaction energy, strength, volume and Kidera factor 4. The reads underwent TCRdb reprocessing, giving one record for each CDR3 protein sequence and no DNA. TCRdb's processing, not the authors', yielded these V and J calls. In this sample's table one finds 60,000 to 65,000 distinct CDR3 sequences. The ten biggest clones cover 4% to 5.5% of the sample.

Comments on this clonotype: The antigen it binds to is not known.

Sequenced input: naive CXCR3+ CD8+ T cells from blood. According to the study, the label for this sample's cell subset or site signals: CD45RO-CCR7+CD27+CD95- naive CD8+ T cells expressing CXCR3 (TNR3+). Here the chain combines TRBV20-1 and TRBJ1-2. The receptor was derived from a human donor in good health. Some clones in this sample may be carry-over from other donors' samples. The CDR3 protein: CSARVKVNYGYTF.